The next 30 T cell receptor beta chains were all read from a single sample in a study of OX40 agonist ivuxolimab in advanced cancers. Sequencing was performed with immunoSEQ multiplex PCR; in TCRdb, only in-frame clones are kept and a portion is missing. The data contain tens of thousands of clones, about 87% of them singletons. The sequencing here drew on CD4+ or CD8+ T cells sorted from blood, taken in a trial of the OX40 agonist ivuxolimab. The origin of the receptors is an adult with an advanced solid tumor such as melanoma, head and neck, liver or kidney cancer.

V and J are TRBV14 and TRBJ2-1, with 9 bases lining up with TRBD2. There are 17 residues in the CDR3. V shed 2 bases and J 4 bases; nucleotides not matched to a gene: 9. Germline assignment: CDR1 SGHDN and CDR2 FVKESK. For the CDR3, the DNA is TGTGCCAGCAGCCAAAGGCGGGCGGGAGGGCCTTACAATGAGCAGTTCTTC. Protein sequence: CASSQRRAGGPYNEQFF.

This clone appeared a single time. The V and J genes are TRBV4-2 and TRBJ2-1; D might be TRBD2 (6 bases). This CDR3 is built from 15 residues. Germline assignment: CDR1 LGHNA and CDR2 YNFKEQ. V lost 0 bases to trimming and J lost 4 bases, with 10 bases between them. This CDR3 is CASSQEGSGYNEQFF. The CDR3 DNA is TGTGCCAGCAGCCAAGAAGGGAGCGGGTACAATGAGCAGTTCTTC.

This chain joins TRBV5-4 and TRBJ2-1, with TRBD2 identical over 8 bases. CDR1 SGHNT and CDR2 YYREEE come from the germline V gene (reference sequence). V trimming: 0 bases; J trimming: 7 bases; junction bases outside the gene matches: 6. The CDR3 loop spans 15 amino acids. CDR3 residues: CASSLVAGPSNEQFF. CDR3 bases: TGTGCCAGCAGCTTGGTAGCGGGACCCTCTAATGAGCAGTTCTTC. The entire variable domain, with the rest obtained from reference TRBV5-4 and TRBJ2-1, is as follows: ETGVTQSPTHLIKTRGQQVTLRCSSQSGHNTVSWYQQALGQGPQFIFQYYREEENGRGNFPPRFSGLQFPNYSSELNVNALELDDSALYLCASSLVAGPSNEQFFGPGTRLTVL.

This chain links TRBV27 with TRBJ2-7; D is undetermined. Germline lookup yields CDR1 MNHEY and CDR2 SMNVEV (reference sequence). This CDR3 is built from 14 residues. With 1 base removed from V and 2 bases from J, the gap between germline ends came to 9 bases. The CDR3 region has the DNA TGTGCCAGCAGTTTATTGGAGCTACCCTACGAGCAGTACTTC. It yields the protein CASSLLELPYEQYF.

This chain links TRBV2 with TRBJ1-1; a possible D gene is TRBD1 (6 bases). In germline, CDR1 is SNHLY, CDR2 FYNNEI. V lost 2 bases and J 3 bases, leaving 16 bases between the germline ends. This CDR3 is built from 16 residues. CDR3 residues: CASSERGVFVDTEAFF. In DNA, the CDR3 is TGTGCCAGCAGTGAAAGGGGGGTTTTTGTGGACACTGAAGCTTTCTTT.

The gene calls are TRBV7-3 and TRBJ2-1; 9 bases match TRBD1. J lost 2 bases, V lost 4 bases, and 9 bases had no gene match. CDR1 is SGHTA and CDR2 is FQGTGA in the germline V gene. The CDR3 spans 17 residues. CDR3 amino acids: CASSSDGGDRAYNEQFF. CDR3 DNA: TGTGCCAGCAGCTCAGACGGAGGGGACAGGGCCTACAATGAGCAGTTCTTC.

The V call is TRBV5-4, the J call TRBJ2-7, with 7 bases lining up with TRBD1. The CDR3 has 15 amino acids. With 3 bases clipped from V and 3 bases from J, the junction kept 9 bases outside the gene matches. CDR1 is SGHNT, CDR2 YYREEE, per germline (reference sequence). CDR3: CASSSRTGTFYEQYF. The CDR3 DNA sequence: TGTGCCAGCAGCTCCAGGACAGGCACCTTCTACGAGCAGTACTTC.

This clone was seen only a few times. The gene calls are TRBV29-1 and TRBJ1-1; unclear D gene. The germline V gene encodes CDR1 SQVTM and CDR2 ANQGSEA. V lost 7 bases and J lost 3, with 18 bases in between. This CDR3 has 14 amino acids. The CDR3 is CSAEGGNSYTEAFF. In DNA, the CDR3 is TGCAGCGCAGAGGGAGGAAACTCGTACACTGAAGCTTTCTTT. Looking up the rest from reference TRBV29-1 and TRBJ1-1 gives the full variable domain: SAVISQKPSRDICQRGTSLTIQCQVDSQVTMMFWYRQQPGQSLTLIATANQGSEATYESGFVIDKFPISRPNLTFSTLTVSNMSPEDSSIYLCSAEGGNSYTEAFFGQGTRLTVV.

The gene calls are TRBV7-6 and TRBJ1-1, with D maybe TRBD1 (5 bases). The CDR3 has 15 residues. Germline CDR1 SGHVS, CDR2 FNYEAQ. The germline V and J ends were trimmed by 2 bases and 5 bases, with 15 bases remaining between them. CDR3 DNA: TGTGCCAGCAGCTTATTCCTTCCGGGGCGAACTGAAGCTTTCTTT. Translation gives CASSLFLPGRTEAFF.

The chain joins TRBV18 to TRBJ2-3, with TRBD1 matching 8 bases. The trim removed 5 bases at V and 2 bases at J, leaving 3 bases unmatched. CDR1 KGHSH and CDR2 LQKENI come from the germline V gene. This CDR3 has 14 residues. In DNA form, the CDR3 reads TGTGCCAGCTCAGCGACAGGGGCCACAGATACGCAGTATTTT. As protein: CASSATGATDTQYF.

V usage is TRBV19 and J usage is TRBJ2-7, with D hard to call. V was clipped by 7 bases and J by 0 bases, with 13 bases between them. Germline V CDR1 and CDR2: LNHDA, SQIVND (reference sequence). CDR3 length equals 14 residues. The CDR3 DNA reads TGTGCCAGTAAGATTGTTGGTAACTCCTACGAGCAGTACTTC. Its translation: CASKIVGNSYEQYF.

J is TRBJ2-7 and V is TRBV13, with 8 bases identical to TRBD1. The CDR3 loop spans 14 amino acids. Germline values: CDR1 PRHDT, CDR2 FYEKMQ (reference sequence). V dropped 5 bases and J dropped 2; count of bases not matched to a gene: 5. CDR3 amino acids: CASSEQGVAYEQYF. The CDR3 nucleotides read TGTGCCAGCAGCGAACAGGGGGTAGCCTACGAGCAGTACTTC.

The chain carries TRBV28 and TRBJ2-3, with 7 bases matching TRBD2. The germline V gene has CDR1 MDHEN and CDR2 SYDVKM. Unmatched junction bases numbered 11, after V lost 4 bases and J lost 4 bases. The CDR3 is made up of 16 amino acids. CDR3 sequence (DNA): TGTGCCAGCAGTTCCCACCAGGGCGGGAGACCAGATACGCAGTATTTT. Translating gives CASSSHQGGRPDTQYF. The variable domain in full, completed from reference TRBV28 and TRBJ2-3, reads DVKVTQSSRYLVKRTGEKVFLECVQDMDHENMFWYRQDPGLGLRLIYFSYDVKMKEKGDIPEGYSVSREKKERFSLILESASTNQTSMYLCASSSHQGGRPDTQYFGPGTRLTVL.

This clone appeared a single time. Other DNA sequences of this sample code for an identical CDR3. The chain is built from TRBV27 and TRBJ1-5; D might be TRBD1 (6 bases). This CDR3 contains 14 residues. Per the germline V gene, CDR1 is MNHEY and CDR2 is SMNVEV (reference sequence). V shed 5 bases and J shed 3 bases, with 11 bases lying between them. CDR3 sequence: CASSTGQSNQPQHF. The CDR3 nucleotides read TGTGCCAGCAGTACTGGACAGTCCAATCAGCCCCAGCATTTT.

This clone has only a few counts. The chain couples TRBV7-9 to TRBJ2-3, with 8 bases lining up with TRBD2. CDR1 is SEHNR and CDR2 is FQNEAQ in the germline V gene (reference sequence). This CDR3 has 18 amino acids. With 2 bases clipped from V and 2 bases from J, the junction kept 12 bases outside the gene matches. CDR3 loop: CASSLSGLASGFTDTQYF. The CDR3 DNA reads as TGTGCCAGCAGCTTAAGCGGACTAGCAAGCGGTTTCACAGATACGCAGTATTTT.

The sample holds a few counts of this clone. The chain carries TRBV30 and TRBJ1-5; D gene ambiguous. Looked up from germline, CDR1 is GTSNPN and CDR2 is SVGIG (reference sequence). The CDR3 contains 14 residues. The V gene lost 1 base and the J gene lost 1 base, with 8 bases spanning the gap. CDR3 DNA: TGTGCCTGGAGTGGGACTGCGAGCAATCAGCCCCAGCATTTT. Residues: CAWSGTASNQPQHF.

CDR3 protein: CASNSIDSGGYTF. The CDR3 nucleotides are TGTGCCAGCAACTCCATTGACAGTGGTGGCTACACCTTC. The J gene is TRBJ1-2, the V gene TRBV28, with a weak D call TRBD1 (5 bases). This CDR3 has 13 residues. In germline, CDR1 is MDHEN, CDR2 SYDVKM. The ends were cut back, 7 bases at V and 7 bases at J, with 16 bases in the middle.

The chain employs TRBV4-2 and TRBJ2-4, with D possibly matching TRBD2 (5 bases). V was clipped by 0 bases and J by 7 bases, with 13 bases between them. Germline values: CDR1 LGHNA, CDR2 YNFKEQ. CDR3 length: 15 residues. CDR3 nucleotides: TGTGCCAGCAGCCAAGAGGGAAACGGGATGAACATTCAGTACTTC. Protein: CASSQEGNGMNIQYF.

This clone occurred once. This chain uses TRBV27 with TRBJ2-1; TRBD1 matches at 9 bases. Germline loops: CDR1 MNHEY, CDR2 SMNVEV (reference sequence). The ends lost 5 bases at V and 9 bases at J; junction bases unmatched: 17. CDR3 length: 17 residues. In nucleotides, the CDR3 is TGTGCCAGCAGTCCGACTCCCGGGACAGGGATTTATAGTGAGCAGTTCTTC. Its protein is CASSPTPGTGIYSEQFF.

The chain combines TRBV30 with TRBJ1-1; D is possibly TRBD1 (6 bases). Germline-derived CDR1 and CDR2 are GTSNPN and SVGIG (reference sequence). V lost 6 bases and J 0 bases, leaving 14 bases between the germline ends. There are 14 residues in the CDR3. The chain's CDR3 is CACAPQGMNTEAFF. The CDR3 DNA is TGTGCCTGTGCGCCTCAGGGGATGAACACTGAAGCTTTCTTT.

The V gene is TRBV19, the J gene TRBJ2-1; 11 bases line up with TRBD1. Trimming at V came to 5 bases and at J to 8 bases, leaving 2 bases not matched to a gene. Germline V CDR1 and CDR2: LNHDA, SQIVND (reference sequence). The CDR3 runs to 13 residues. CDR3 sequence: CASSWDRGDEQFF. CDR3 bases: TGTGCCAGTAGTTGGGACAGGGGGGATGAGCAGTTCTTC.

The chain recombines TRBV6-1 with TRBJ2-3; the D gene is possibly TRBD1 (6 bases). Germline V lookup: CDR1 MNHNS, CDR2 SASEGT. Trimming removed 3 bases from V and 3 bases from J, with 13 bases in between. CDR3 length: 15 amino acids. The CDR3 DNA reads TGTGCCAGCAGTGATATGATGGGACAAACAGATACGCAGTATTTT. Residues: CASSDMMGQTDTQYF.

This clone has just one count. V gene TRBV29-1 combines with J gene TRBJ2-7; TRBD2 might be the D (6 bases). Germline-derived CDR1 and CDR2 are SQVTM and ANQGSEA. This CDR3 region has 14 residues. V lost 0 bases, J lost 3 bases, and 12 bases lay in between. Here the CDR3 DNA reads TGCAGCGTTGAAGATTTGTTCGGGGGCTACGAGCAGTACTTC. Translation: CSVEDLFGGYEQYF.

This clone was picked up one time. The CDR3 sequence: CASSITGTGGHETQYF. CDR3 bases: TGTGCCAGTAGTATAACAGGGACAGGGGGCCATGAGACCCAGTACTTC. The gene calls are TRBV19 and TRBJ2-5, with TRBD1 matching 12 bases. CDR3 size: 16 residues. In germline, CDR1 is LNHDA, CDR2 SQIVND (reference sequence). Losses at the gene ends were 2 bases for V and 5 bases for J; bases not matched to a gene: 6. Full variable domain (outside the CDR3, taken from reference TRBV19 and TRBJ2-5): DGGITQSPKYLFRKEGQNVTLSCEQNLNHDAMYWYRQDPGQGLRLIYYSQIVNDFQKGDIAEGYSVSREKKESFPLTVTSAQKNPTAFYLCASSITGTGGHETQYFGPGTRLLVL.

V is TRBV27 and J is TRBJ1-2; possibly TRBD1 for D (6 bases). The germline gives CDR1 MNHEY, CDR2 SMNVEV (reference sequence). Trimming cost V 5 bases and J 4 bases, with 11 bases left between them. The CDR3 length is 13 residues. CDR3 residues: CASSQGRAYGYTF. For the CDR3, the DNA is TGTGCCAGCAGTCAGGGGAGGGCCTATGGCTACACCTTC.

The chain has TRBV11-3 and TRBJ2-1, with D possibly TRBD2 on 6 matching bases. With 6 bases removed from V and 3 bases from J, the gap between germline ends came to 9 bases. CDR1 and CDR2 from the germline V gene are SGHNT and YENEEA. There are 13 residues in the CDR3. The CDR3 reads CASRGGLYNEQFF. The CDR3 DNA is TGTGCCAGCAGGGGAGGACTCTACAATGAGCAGTTCTTC.

This sequence joins TRBV30 and TRBJ2-7; D gene ambiguous. CDR1 and CDR2 (germline): GTSNPN, SVGIG (reference sequence). V was pared by 4 bases and J by 1 base, with 17 bases between. The CDR3 spans 15 residues. The CDR3 loop is CAWTPPGSPSYEQYF. The CDR3 nucleotides read TGTGCCTGGACGCCCCCGGGCTCTCCTTCCTACGAGCAGTACTTC.

The CDR3 region is CASSSPPGFSNQPQHF. The DNA of the CDR3 is TGTGCCAGCAGTTCTCCCCCCGGGTTTAGCAATCAGCCCCAGCATTTT. V usage is TRBV27 and J usage is TRBJ1-5, with D hard to call. The germline V and J ends were trimmed by 4 bases and 0 bases, with 13 bases remaining between them. The V gene's germline CDR1 is MNHEY and CDR2 SMNVEV (reference sequence). This CDR3 has 16 amino acids.

The chain links TRBV28 to TRBJ1-5; TRBD1 is a possible D gene (5 bases). From germline, CDR1 is MDHEN and CDR2 SYDVKM. The CDR3 has 16 amino acids. V dropped 2 bases and J dropped 1 base, with 12 bases sitting between them. The CDR3 DNA is TGTGCCAGCAGTTTACCCGGACGGGGGAGCAATCAGCCCCAGCATTTT. This translates into CASSLPGRGSNQPQHF. Using reference TRBV28 and TRBJ1-5 for the parts outside the CDR3, the full variable domain is DVKVTQSSRYLVKRTGEKVFLECVQDMDHENMFWYRQDPGLGLRLIYFSYDVKMKEKGDIPEGYSVSREKKERFSLILESASTNQTSMYLCASSLPGRGSNQPQHFGDGTRLSIL.

This chain joins TRBV4-1 and TRBJ1-2, with 9 bases matching TRBD1. V was pared by 4 bases and J by 3 bases, with 6 bases of the junction left unmatched. The CDR3 loop spans 15 amino acids. CDR1 MGHRA and CDR2 YSYEKL come from the germline V gene. For the CDR3, the DNA is TGCGCCAGCAGCCCAGACGACAGGGGGGACTATGGCTACACCTTC. Amino acids: CASSPDDRGDYGYTF.